This passage covers 7 T cell receptor beta chains from one sample sequenced in a study of immune evolution from preneoplasia to lung adenocarcinoma. Generated by immunoSEQ multiplex PCR, the TCRdb table keeps only in-frame clones and is missing some. The sample shows about 1,500 clones, around 70% of them seen only once. The sequenced material came from FFPE minimally invasive lung adenocarcinoma tissue. The receptor set was obtained from a person aged 60-80 years with lung adenocarcinoma.

This clone was observed a handful of times. The rearrangement links TRBV4-3 to TRBJ2-1; D is perhaps TRBD1 (6 bases). Trimming stripped 7 bases from V and 5 bases from J, with 18 bases between. CDR1 LGHNA and CDR2 YSLEER come from the germline V gene. The CDR3 extends over 15 amino acids. DNA for the CDR3: TGCGCCAGCAAGCGGACAGCCGGCTCGGACAATGAGCAGTTCTTC. It is translated as CASKRTAGSDNEQFF.

This chain connects TRBV4-2 to TRBJ2-7; D is tentatively TRBD1 or TRBD2 (5 bases each). This CDR3 has 15 residues. CDR1 LGHNA and CDR2 YNFKEQ come from the germline V gene. Deletions cut 4 bases from V and 5 bases from J, with 18 bases between. The CDR3 nucleotides read TGTGCCAGCAGCCGCGAGGGGAGAGATCAAGACGAGCAGTACTTC. Protein product: CASSREGRDQDEQYF.

This clone was detected only a few times. The chain carries TRBV6-5 and TRBJ1-5; D perhaps matches TRBD1 (6 bases). The V and J ends lost 6 bases and 0 bases respectively, with 12 bases between them. This CDR3 is 15 amino acids long. Germline V gene sequence: CDR1 MNHEY, CDR2 SVGAGI. The CDR3 region is CASSPAGASNQPQHF. The CDR3 bases are TGTGCCAGCAGCCCTGCAGGGGCTAGCAATCAGCCCCAGCATTTT.

The chain recombines TRBV25-1 with TRBJ1-1; D not resolved. From germline, CDR1 is MGHDK and CDR2 SYGVNS. With 1 base removed from V and 8 bases from J, the gap between germline ends came to 14 bases. The length of the CDR3 is 14 residues. CDR3 in DNA: TGTGCCAGCAGTGAATCAACCCAGGCGGCGGAAGCTTTCTTT. Its protein product is CASSESTQAAEAFF.

This rearrangement joins TRBV5-1 to TRBJ2-3; either TRBD1 or TRBD2 may fit D (8 bases each). CDR1 is SGHRS and CDR2 is YFSETQ in the germline V gene. The CDR3 consists of 18 residues. Trimming stripped 4 bases from V and 2 bases from J, with 23 bases between. The CDR3 DNA sequence: TGCGCCAGCAGCCTCCGGGACAGGCGGGGGGTAAACACAGATACGCAGTATTTT. This sequence encodes CASSLRDRRGVNTDTQYF. Based on the CDR3 plus reference TRBV5-1 and TRBJ2-3, the full variable domain is KAGVTQTPRYLIKTRGQQVTLSCSPISGHRSVSWYQQTPGQGLQFLFEYFSETQRNKGNFPGRFSGRQFSNSRSEMNVSTLELGDSALYLCASSLRDRRGVNTDTQYFGPGTRLTVL.

This clone was seen a few times. This chain uses TRBV9 with TRBJ2-3; D is ambiguous. The CDR3 runs 12 residues. V was clipped by 3 bases and J by 2 bases, with 4 bases between them. The germline V gene encodes CDR1 SGDLS and CDR2 YYNGEE. The CDR3 nucleotides are TGTGCCAGCAGCGACCACACAGATACGCAGTATTTT. As protein: CASSDHTDTQYF.

This chain connects TRBV6-1 to TRBJ1-6; D gene ambiguous. V lost 5 bases to trimming and J lost 5 bases, with 13 bases between them. The CDR3 has 15 residues. Germline-derived CDR1 and CDR2 are MNHNS and SASEGT. CDR3 amino acids: CASSPLRINNSPLHF. CDR3 coding DNA: TGTGCCAGCAGTCCCCTCCGGATTAATAATTCACCCCTCCACTTT.